Included here is one T cell receptor beta chain sequence, with context. The template used for profiling TCR beta VDJ and CDR3 was genomic DNA. TCRdb re-called the reads through MiXCR, storing one row per CDR3 protein. The sample lists more than 150,000 distinct CDR3 sequences, less than 60% occurring once. This sample stems from a study of CD8+CD57+ T cells in acquired aplastic anemia. This CDR3 comprises 14 residues. The J segment lost 1 base and the V segment lost 5 bases, leaving 5 bases of the junction unmatched. The germline V gene has CDR1 SEHNR and CDR2 FQNEAQ (reference sequence). Flow cytometry had shown expanded CD8+CD57+ cells in the patients chosen for sequencing.

The TCR was taken from a human donor with aplastic anemia. The chain has TRBV7-9 and TRBJ2-7; 7 nucleotides match TRBD1. Sequencing input: sorted CD4+, CD8+, or CD8+CD57+ T cells (not recorded which) from PBMCs. The CDR3 spells CASSRGGESYEQYF. The CDR3 coding sequence is TGTGCCAGCAGCCGAGGGGGCGAGTCCTACGAGCAGTACTTC.